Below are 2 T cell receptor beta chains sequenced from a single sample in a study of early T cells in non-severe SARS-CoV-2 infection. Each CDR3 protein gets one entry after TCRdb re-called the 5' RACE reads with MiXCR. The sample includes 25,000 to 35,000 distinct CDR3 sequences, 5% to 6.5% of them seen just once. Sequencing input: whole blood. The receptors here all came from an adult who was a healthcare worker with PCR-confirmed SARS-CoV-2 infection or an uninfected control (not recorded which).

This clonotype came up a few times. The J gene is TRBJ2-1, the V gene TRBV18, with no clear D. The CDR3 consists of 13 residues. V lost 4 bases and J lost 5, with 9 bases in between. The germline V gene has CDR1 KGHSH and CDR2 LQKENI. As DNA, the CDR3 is TGTGCCAGCTCACGTTTAGAGAACAATGAGCAGTTCTTC. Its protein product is CASSRLENNEQFF.

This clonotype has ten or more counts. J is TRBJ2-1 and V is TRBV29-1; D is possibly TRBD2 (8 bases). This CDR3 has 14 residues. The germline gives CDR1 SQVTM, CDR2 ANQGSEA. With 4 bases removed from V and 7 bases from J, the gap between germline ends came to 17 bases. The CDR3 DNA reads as TGCAGCGTTGCTCGGGAGGGGGCGTATAATGAGCAGTTCTTC. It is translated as CSVAREGAYNEQFF.